Listed below are T cell receptor beta chains from one sample, sequenced in a study of blood T cell repertoires in COVID-19. Measured with immunoSEQ multiplex PCR; TCRdb has only the in-frame clones, and not every one. The table lists about 190,000 clones, about 81% of them singletons. Sequenced material: peripheral blood. The receptors come from a man between 25 and 39 years old with active or convalescent COVID-19. Both conserved end residues are part of each CDR3. Fields, in order: CDR3 protein, CDR3 DNA, J gene, D gene, clone size, V gene. The D gene is left open where the match is weak. Size is omitted from some rows. Given values are once, few, many or a class for expanded clones.

CDR3: CSVNTGGTEAFF
DNA: TGCAGCGTCAACACAGGGGGCACTGAAGCTTTCTTT
J: TRBJ1-1
D: TRBD1
size: NA
V: TRBV29-1

CDR3: CASSQRQGAKADTQYF
DNA: TGCGCCAGCAGCCAACGACAGGGGGCGAAAGCAGATACGCAGTATTTT
J: TRBJ2-3
D: TRBD1
size: NA
V: TRBV4-3

CDR3: CASGGLGRGHGGYTF
DNA: TGTGCCAGCGGCGGATTAGGCAGGGGGCATGGTGGCTACACCTTC
J: TRBJ1-2
D: TRBD1
size: NA
V: TRBV2

CDR3: CASSSGGTGLTDTQYF
DNA: TGTGCCAGCAGCTCCGGGGGGACAGGGCTCACAGATACGCAGTATTTT
J: TRBJ2-3
D: TRBD1
size: NA
V: TRBV11-2

CDR3: CASSLWVGGAGVYEQYF
DNA: TGTGCCAGCAGCTTGTGGGTGGGCGGAGCGGGAGTCTACGAGCAGTACTTC
J: TRBJ2-7
D: TRBD2
size: NA
V: TRBV7-2

CDR3: CASSSKGANNQPQHF
DNA: TGTGCCAGCAGTTCCAAAGGGGCAAACAATCAGCCCCAGCATTTT
J: TRBJ1-5
D: NA
size: NA
V: TRBV6-2/TRBV6-3

CDR3: CASNGQGSTYEQYF
DNA: TGTGCCAGCAACGGACAGGGGTCGACCTACGAGCAGTACTTC
J: TRBJ2-7
D: TRBD1
size: NA
V: TRBV2

CDR3: CASSPEAGPYEQYF
DNA: TGTGCCAGCAGCCCCGAGGCGGGACCCTACGAGCAGTACTTC
J: TRBJ2-7
D: NA
size: few
V: TRBV7-2

CDR3: CASGDLDTGELFF
DNA: TGTGCCAGTGGGGACTTAGACACCGGGGAGCTGTTTTTT
J: TRBJ2-2
D: NA
size: NA
V: TRBV6-4

CDR3: CASWLAGYGYTF
DNA: TGTGCCAGCTGGCTGGCGGGCTATGGCTACACCTTC
J: TRBJ1-2
D: NA
size: NA
V: TRBV2

CDR3: CASSYGWGGNTEAFF
DNA: TGTGCCAGCAGTTACGGGTGGGGGGGGAACACTGAAGCTTTCTTT
J: TRBJ1-1
D: NA
size: NA
V: TRBV6-5

CDR3: CASSEALHSGNYGYTF
DNA: TGTGCCAGCAGTGAAGCGTTGCATTCAGGGAACTATGGCTACACCTTC
J: TRBJ1-2
D: NA
size: NA
V: TRBV6-1

CDR3: CASSDGDYGYTF
DNA: TGTGCCAGCAGTGACGGAGACTATGGCTACACCTTC
J: TRBJ1-2
D: NA
size: once
V: TRBV25-1

CDR3: CASSRGLAKETQYF
DNA: TGTGCCAGCAGCCGCGGACTAGCTAAAGAGACCCAGTACTTC
J: TRBJ2-5
D: TRBD2
size: NA
V: TRBV6-5

CDR3: CASSQANWDREKETQYF
DNA: TGTGCCAGCAGCCAAGCGAACTGGGACAGGGAGAAAGAGACCCAGTACTTC
J: TRBJ2-5
D: TRBD1
size: few
V: TRBV3-1/TRBV3-2

CDR3: CAWRDGKSSYEQYF
DNA: TGTGCCTGGAGGGACGGGAAGAGCTCCTACGAGCAGTACTTC
J: TRBJ2-7
D: NA
size: NA
V: TRBV30

CDR3: CASSLSEANSPLHF
DNA: TGTGCCAGCAGTTTATCAGAGGCGAATTCACCCCTCCACTTT
J: TRBJ1-6
D: NA
size: NA
V: TRBV27

CDR3: CASSWGGSTDTQYF
DNA: TGTGCCAGCAGCTGGGGAGGGAGCACAGATACGCAGTATTTT
J: TRBJ2-3
D: TRBD2
size: NA
V: TRBV7-2

CDR3: CASSGGTVESAEAFF
DNA: TGTGCCAGCAGCGGAGGGACAGTTGAATCAGCTGAAGCTTTCTTT
J: TRBJ1-1
D: TRBD1
size: few
V: TRBV9

CDR3: CAWSVQGQGAEKLFF
DNA: TGTGCCTGGAGTGTACAAGGACAGGGGGCTGAAAAACTGTTTTTT
J: TRBJ1-4
D: TRBD1
size: few
V: TRBV30

CDR3: CASSSTERTGNGETQYF
DNA: TGTGCCAGCAGTTCAACGGAGCGGACAGGGAACGGAGAGACCCAGTACTTC
J: TRBJ2-5
D: TRBD1
size: medium-sized
V: TRBV27

CDR3: CASSHRSTPGQRAYEQYF
DNA: TGTGCCAGCAGCCACCGGTCTACACCAGGGCAAAGAGCCTACGAGCAGTACTTC
J: TRBJ2-7
D: NA
size: once
V: TRBV3-1/TRBV3-2

CDR3: CASSQERVGGSPLHF
DNA: TGTGCCAGCAGCCAAGAACGCGTTGGAGGTTCACCCCTCCACTTT
J: TRBJ1-6
D: NA
size: NA
V: TRBV14

CDR3: CASSQVNGELFF
DNA: TGTGCCAGCAGCCAAGTAAACGGGGAGCTGTTTTTT
J: TRBJ2-2
D: NA
size: NA
V: TRBV3-1/TRBV3-2

CDR3: CAGRGSPYNEQFF
DNA: TGTGCCGGGCGCGGGAGCCCCTACAATGAGCAGTTCTTC
J: TRBJ2-1
D: TRBD2
size: NA
V: TRBV10-3

CDR3: CASSQTGFDTEAFF
DNA: TGCGCCAGCAGCCAAACAGGGTTCGACACTGAAGCTTTCTTT
J: TRBJ1-1
D: NA
size: NA
V: TRBV4-1

CDR3: CASSRDNGEKLFF
DNA: TGTGCCAGCAGCCGGGACAACGGAGAAAAACTGTTTTTT
J: TRBJ1-4
D: NA
size: NA
V: TRBV6-4

CDR3: CASSYSSGTSYGYTF
DNA: TGTGCCAGCAGTTACTCGAGTGGGACATCTTATGGCTACACCTTC
J: TRBJ1-2
D: NA
size: NA
V: TRBV6-2/TRBV6-3

CDR3: CASSLDRVYNEQFF
DNA: TGCGCCAGCAGCTTGGACAGGGTCTACAATGAGCAGTTCTTC
J: TRBJ2-1
D: NA
size: NA
V: TRBV5-1

CDR3: CSVSGQGAFF
DNA: TGCAGCGTCTCGGGACAGGGGGCTTTCTTT
J: TRBJ1-1
D: TRBD1
size: NA
V: TRBV29-1

CDR3: CSVGDRGTDTQYF
DNA: TGCAGCGTTGGCGACAGGGGAACAGATACGCAGTATTTT
J: TRBJ2-3
D: TRBD1
size: NA
V: TRBV29-1

CDR3: CASSQARWAGGVQPQHF
DNA: TGCGCCAGCAGCCAGGCCCGGTGGGCAGGGGGCGTTCAGCCCCAGCATTTT
J: TRBJ1-5
D: TRBD1
size: NA
V: TRBV4-1

CDR3: CASSESSGTGGLDEQFF
DNA: TGCGCCAGCAGTGAGTCGAGTGGGACAGGGGGTCTCGATGAGCAGTTCTTC
J: TRBJ2-1
D: TRBD1
size: few
V: TRBV10-1

CDR3: CAWSKGPGGPGNEQFF
DNA: TGTGCCTGGAGTAAGGGCCCCGGAGGTCCCGGGAATGAGCAGTTCTTC
J: TRBJ2-1
D: NA
size: NA
V: TRBV30

CDR3: CASSAPTSGSSYEQYF
DNA: TGTGCCAGCAGCGCGCCTACTAGCGGGAGCTCCTACGAGCAGTACTTC
J: TRBJ2-7
D: TRBD2
size: NA
V: TRBV5-4

CDR3: CASSRSGTGVYEQYF
DNA: TGCGCCAGCAGCCGATCCGGGACAGGAGTCTACGAGCAGTACTTC
J: TRBJ2-7
D: TRBD1
size: NA
V: TRBV4-1

CDR3: CASSRNPTRDSYGYTF
DNA: TGTGCCAGCAGTCGAAACCCGACACGAGACAGCTATGGCTACACCTTC
J: TRBJ1-2
D: NA
size: NA
V: TRBV6-6

CDR3: CASSPGTGGTYEQYF
DNA: TGTGCCAGCAGTCCCGGGACAGGGGGTACCTACGAGCAGTACTTC
J: TRBJ2-7
D: TRBD1
size: NA
V: TRBV6-5

CDR3: CATSKDRDSYNEQFF
DNA: TGTGCCACCAGCAAAGACAGGGATTCCTACAATGAGCAGTTCTTC
J: TRBJ2-1
D: TRBD1
size: NA
V: TRBV15

CDR3: CASSPREGMVGAEKLFF
DNA: TGTGCCAGCAGTCCGAGAGAGGGTATGGTGGGTGCTGAAAAACTGTTTTTT
J: TRBJ1-4
D: NA
size: NA
V: TRBV27